This entry is about one T cell receptor (beta chain). The sample is drawn from a study of blood T cell repertoires in COVID-19. Study at large: The United States, Italy and Spain provided the acute and convalescent COVID-19 samples. T cells, B-cell-depleted T cells, or PBMCs supplied cDNA or gDNA.

How the authors handled the data: Researchers report that nucleated cell counts were estimated from reference gene primer amplification. The repertoire was sequenced with immunoSEQ multiplex PCR; TCRdb's copy has only in-frame clones and lacks some. From that table come the V and J calls and clone size; the DNA was used to work out D and trimming. The sample has around 86,000 clones, approximately 85% seen once. This CDR3 spans 15 amino acids. The germline V gene has CDR1 ENHRY and CDR2 SYGVKD. V was shortened by 0 bases and J by 1 base, with 9 bases between the two germline ends. V and J are TRBV10-3 and TRBJ1-1; tentative D call: TRBD1 (5 bases). The origin of this receptor is a human donor in a cohort sampled during active COVID-19. Sequencing was done on a sample of peripheral blood. Here the CDR3 DNA reads TGTGCCATCAGTGAGTCAATGGGGGGGAACACTGAAGCTTTCTTT. Translation: CAISESMGGNTEAFF.